This TCR beta chain was captured in a study of T cell responses to AZD1222 COVID-19 vaccine. Germline CDR1 and CDR2: SGHDT and YYEEEE. Trimming took 3 bases from V and 0 from J, leaving 13 bases between them. CDR3 size: 15 residues. TCRdb's copy holds only in-frame clones and misses some; the assay was immunoSEQ multiplex PCR. Altogether 50,000 to 70,000 clones are present, 85% to 90% being singletons, with the ten largest covering over 5%. This clone was found once. The sequenced sample was peripheral blood, obtained 28 days after the second AZD1222 dose. The chain employs TRBV5-6 and TRBJ2-7; D gene ambiguous. This clonotype was sampled from an adult who received the AZD1222 COVID-19 vaccine. CDR3: CASSSGTTTSYEQYF. The CDR3 DNA reads as TGTGCCAGCAGCTCGGGTACTACTACCTCCTACGAGCAGTACTTC. Full variable domain (rest looked up from reference TRBV5-6 and TRBJ2-7): DAGVTQSPTHLIKTRGQQVTLRCSPKSGHDTVSWYQQALGQGPQFIFQYYEEEERQRGNFPDRFSGHQFPNYSSELNVNALLLGDSALYLCASSSGTTTSYEQYFGPGTRLTVT.